This T cell receptor (beta chain) derives from a study of STAT3 mutations in large granular lymphocyte leukemia. Study-wide findings and caveats: Every T-cell large granular lymphocyte leukemia patient had at least one immunodominant TCR beta clonotype. Sampling intervals varied between patients and samples.

The data were produced by immunoSEQ multiplex PCR, yet TCRdb's version contains in-frame clones alone and is incomplete. The sample has roughly 9,300 clones; approximately 88% are singletons. As regards this clone: No antigen is known for it.

Germline CDR1 SGHNT, CDR2 YYREEE (reference sequence). The germline V and J ends were trimmed by 3 bases and 4 bases, with 13 bases remaining between them. CDR3 size: 14 residues. The receptor was isolated from a man older than 75 with T-cell large granular lymphocyte leukemia. Some clones in this sample may be carry-over from other donors' samples. Source material: peripheral blood mononuclear cells. This chain connects TRBV5-4 to TRBJ1-2; D is possibly TRBD1 (6 bases). As DNA, the CDR3 is TGTGCCAGCAGCTATGGGGGGGGCGGCTATGGCTACACCTTC. This codes for CASSYGGGGYGYTF.